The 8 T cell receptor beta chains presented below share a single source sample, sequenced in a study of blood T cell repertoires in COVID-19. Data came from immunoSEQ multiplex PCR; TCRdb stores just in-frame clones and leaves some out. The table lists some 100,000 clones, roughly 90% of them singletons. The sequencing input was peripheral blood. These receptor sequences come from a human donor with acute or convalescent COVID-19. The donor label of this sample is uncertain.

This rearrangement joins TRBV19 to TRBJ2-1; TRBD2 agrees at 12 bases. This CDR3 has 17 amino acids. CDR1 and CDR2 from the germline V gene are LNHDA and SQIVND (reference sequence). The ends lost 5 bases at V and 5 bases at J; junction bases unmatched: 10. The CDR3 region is CASSPLAGGPSHNEQFF. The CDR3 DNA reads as TGTGCCAGTAGTCCCCTAGCGGGAGGGCCGTCCCACAATGAGCAGTTCTTC.

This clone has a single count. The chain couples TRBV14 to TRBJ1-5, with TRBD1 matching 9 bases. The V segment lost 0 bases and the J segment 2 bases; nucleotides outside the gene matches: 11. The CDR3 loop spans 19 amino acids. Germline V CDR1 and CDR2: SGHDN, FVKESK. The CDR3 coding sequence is TGTGCCAGCAGCCAAGACGTTTCCGGGACAGGGTGTGGCAATCAGCCCCAGCATTTT. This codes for CASSQDVSGTGCGNQPQHF. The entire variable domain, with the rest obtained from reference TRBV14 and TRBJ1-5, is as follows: EAGVTQFPSHSVIEKGQTVTLRCDPISGHDNLYWYRRVMGKEIKFLLHFVKESKQDESGMPNNRFLAERTGGTYSTLKVQPAELEDSGVYFCASSQDVSGTGCGNQPQHFGDGTRLSIL.

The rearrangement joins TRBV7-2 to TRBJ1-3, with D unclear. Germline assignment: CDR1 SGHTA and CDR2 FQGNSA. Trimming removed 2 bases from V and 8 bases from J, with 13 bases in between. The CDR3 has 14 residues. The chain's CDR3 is CASSLSAGGDTIYF. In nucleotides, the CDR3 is TGTGCCAGCAGCTTATCGGCGGGTGGGGACACCATATATTTT.

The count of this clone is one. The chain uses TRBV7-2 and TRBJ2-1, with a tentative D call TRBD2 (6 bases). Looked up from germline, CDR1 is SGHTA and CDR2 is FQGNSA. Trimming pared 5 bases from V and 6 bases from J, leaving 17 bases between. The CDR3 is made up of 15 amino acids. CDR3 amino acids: CASSLRPSGGNEQFF. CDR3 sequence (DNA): TGTGCCAGCAGCCTCCGGCCGTCCGGGGGCAATGAGCAGTTCTTC. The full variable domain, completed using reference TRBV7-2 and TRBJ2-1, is GAGVSQSPSNKVTEKGKDVELRCDPISGHTALYWYRQSLGQGLEFLIYFQGNSAPDKSGLPSDRFSAERTGGSVSTLTIQRTQQEDSAVYLCASSLRPSGGNEQFFGPGTRLTVL.

In nucleotides, the CDR3 is TGTGCCAGCAGTAAAGACAGGGGAGGGACTGAAGCTTTCTTT. Translation: CASSKDRGGTEAFF. The chain couples TRBV3-1 (or the pseudogene TRBV3-2) to TRBJ1-1; 8 positions agree with TRBD1. The length of the CDR3 is 14 residues. Germline V gene sequence: CDR1 LGHDT, CDR2 YNNKEL (reference sequence). Trimming cost V 6 bases and J 5 bases; bases outside gene matches: 8.

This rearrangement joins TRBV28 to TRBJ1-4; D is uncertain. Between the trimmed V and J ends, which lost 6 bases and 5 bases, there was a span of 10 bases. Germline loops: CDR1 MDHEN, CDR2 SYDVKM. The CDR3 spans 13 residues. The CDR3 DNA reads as TGTGCCAGCAGGAGCAGACTGAATGAAAAACTGTTTTTT. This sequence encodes CASRSRLNEKLFF.

The CDR3 spells CASFSGDSPLHF. CDR3 nucleotides: TGTGCCAGCTTCTCGGGTGATTCACCCCTCCACTTT. This chain joins TRBV18 and TRBJ1-6; D ambiguous. CDR3 length equals 12 residues. V shed 7 bases and J shed 8 bases, with 9 bases lying between them. Germline V lookup: CDR1 KGHSH, CDR2 LQKENI.

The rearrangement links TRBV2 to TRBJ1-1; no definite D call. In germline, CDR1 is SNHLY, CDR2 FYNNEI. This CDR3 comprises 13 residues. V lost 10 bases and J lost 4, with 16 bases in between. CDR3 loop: CANTREGPTEAFF. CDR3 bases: TGTGCCAATACGAGGGAGGGCCCCACTGAAGCTTTCTTT.